These 10 T cell receptor beta chains share one sample of origin, sequenced in a study of CD8+CD57+ T cells in acquired aplastic anemia (dated by TCRdb to the late 2010s). Expansion of CD8+CD57+ cells had been shown by flow cytometry in the patients chosen for sequencing. TCRdb shows the sequencer as Illumina HiSeq 2000. TCR beta VDJ combination and CDR3 sequence profiling used genomic DNA as the template. TCRdb passed the public sequencing reads through fastp at Q25 and MiXCR, retaining productive beta sequences. Every distinct CDR3 protein forms one entry, paired with its most common genes and DNA. This sample gives under 200,000 distinct CDR3 sequences in total; around 45% of them show up just once. The leading ten clones occupy approximately 9.7% of the sample. What was sequenced was sorted CD4+, CD8+, or CD8+CD57+ T cells (not recorded which) from PBMCs. The receptors come from a human donor with aplastic anemia.

The count of this clonotype is one. The V gene is TRBV29-1, the J gene TRBJ1-1, with D possibly matching TRBD1 (6 bases). The V end lost 7 bases, the J end lost 1 base, and 10 bases lay between the germline ends. The germline gives CDR1 SQVTM, CDR2 ANQGSEA. The CDR3 sequence is 12 residues long. The DNA for the CDR3 is TGCAGCGGGGGACACAAGAACACTGAAGCTTTCTTT. It encodes CSGGHKNTEAFF.

About this clonotype itself: A much larger clone sits a single nucleotide away, making a read error possible. This chain uses TRBV12-5 with TRBJ2-1; D not resolved. CDR1 is LGHNT, CDR2 FRNRAP, per germline. The CDR3 consists of 11 residues. This chain's CDR3 is CASGLVKSRHF. The CDR3 DNA is TGTGCTAGTGGTTTGGTCAAGTCCAGGCACTTC.

A word on this clonotype: One end of the junction fails to match germline, which may point to a read error. The chain combines TRBV5-8 with TRBJ1-6; 8 bases map to TRBD1. Germline assignment: CDR1 SGHTS and CDR2 YDEGEE. The CDR3 loop spans 15 amino acids. CDR3: CASSPTDRGQSPLHF. The CDR3 DNA follows: TGCGCCAGCAGTCCCACTGACAGGGGACAATCACCCCTCCACTTT.

CDR3 DNA: TGTGCCAGCAGCCAAGGTTTGAGCGCGGGGTCCTACGAGCAGTACTTC. This gives the protein CASSQGLSAGSYEQYF. The rearrangement uses TRBV3-1 and TRBJ2-7, with D perhaps TRBD2 (6 bases). In germline, CDR1 is LGHDT, CDR2 YNNKEL (reference sequence). The length of the CDR3 is 16 residues. V lost 1 base and J lost 1, with 14 bases in between.

This clonotype has a count of ten or more. This rearrangement joins TRBV4-1 to TRBJ2-1; no clear D. The CDR3 loop spans 12 amino acids. Germline lookup yields CDR1 MGHRA and CDR2 YSYEKL. V lost 5 bases to trimming and J lost 8 bases, with 10 bases between them. This CDR3 is CASSSVGDEQFF. CDR3 nucleotide sequence: TGCGCCAGCAGCTCAGTAGGTGATGAGCAGTTCTTC.

This chain joins TRBV10-2 and TRBJ1-5; D gene ambiguous. Germline assignment: CDR1 WSHSY and CDR2 SAAADI. Trimming stripped 8 bases from V and 3 bases from J, with 11 bases between. The CDR3 has 13 amino acids. This CDR3 reads CASSGSFNQPQHF. The CDR3 DNA reads TGCGCCAGCTCCGGTAGTTTCAATCAGCCCCAGCATTTT.

This clonotype showed up many times. The chain uses TRBV6-1 and TRBJ2-3, with 7 bases fitting TRBD2. The germline V gene encodes CDR1 MNHNS and CDR2 SASEGT. This CDR3 is built from 14 residues. V was clipped by 7 bases and J by 1 base; unmatched bases: 5. CDR3 DNA sequence: TGTGCCAGCAACGAGCGGGGACGCACAGATACGCAGTATTTT. As protein: CASNERGRTDTQYF.

Comment on this clonotype: The junction does not match germline at one end; this may be a read error. The chain combines TRBV20-1 with TRBJ1-2, with D perhaps matching TRBD1 (6 bases). Germline-derived CDR1 and CDR2 are DFQATT and SNEGSKA (reference sequence). The CDR3 has 12 amino acids. CDR3 in amino acids: CSAPDRFYGYTF. CDR3 DNA: TGCAGTGCTCCCGACAGGTTCTATGGCTACACCTTT.

This clonotype was observed a handful of times. V and J are TRBV13 and TRBJ2-7, with D maybe TRBD1 (5 bases). The V end lost 4 bases, the J end lost 7 bases, and 17 bases lay between the germline ends. This CDR3 is 14 amino acids long. Germline CDR1 and CDR2: PRHDT and FYEKMQ (reference sequence). The CDR3 DNA sequence: TGTGCCAGCAGCTCGGATCCTCAATCAGGGGAGCAGTACTTC. This codes for CASSSDPQSGEQYF.

The gene calls are TRBV3-1 and TRBJ1-2; possibly TRBD1 for D (5 bases). Trimming cost V 1 base and J 4 bases, with 10 bases left between them. The length of the CDR3 is 14 residues. Germline lookup yields CDR1 LGHDT and CDR2 YNNKEL (reference sequence). CDR3 sequence: CASSQGAGSYGYTF. The CDR3 DNA sequence: TGTGCCAGCAGCCAAGGGGCAGGGAGCTATGGCTACACCTTC.